One sample yielded the 10 T cell receptor beta chains listed below, sequenced in a study of T cell clusters in autoimmune cytopenias (dated by TCRdb to between 2019 and 2020). The run used an Illumina MiSeq. TRB rearrangements were amplified by multiplex PCR following a touch-down protocol, with the TRB-A and TRB-B primer pools mixed in one tube. TCRdb reprocessed the reads, and each CDR3 protein sequence is entered once, without DNA. The table for this sample shows about 8,200 distinct CDR3 sequences. The ten biggest clones cover roughly 28% of the sample. Per sample, around 230 ng of peripheral blood genomic DNA, 30,000 to 40,000 genome equivalents, was used for TRB amplification. Sequenced material: peripheral blood. These receptors came from a human donor with an autoimmune cytopenia or autoimmune hepatitis (not recorded which).

The gene calls are TRBV6-5 and TRBJ1-3; there is no DNA to check the TCRdb D call of TRBD1. CDR1 is MNHEY and CDR2 is SVGAGI in the germline V gene. The CDR3 extends over 13 amino acids. The CDR3 here is CATRQGSRNTIYF.

Measured by frequency, this clonotype is medium-sized. The chain uses TRBV19 and TRBJ1-6. CDR3 length: 14 amino acids. Germline-derived CDR1 and CDR2 are LNHDA and SQIVND (reference sequence). The CDR3 loop reads CASSIWENNSPLHF.

The chain joins TRBV12-3 or TRBV12-4 to TRBJ1-2; TCRdb lists TRBD1, though no DNA is available to test this call. The CDR3 length is 13 residues. CDR3 sequence reads: CASRKTGGGGYTF.

By frequency, this clonotype registers medium-sized (0.01 to 0.1%). The chain carries TRBV6-1 and TRBJ2-3. This CDR3 has 15 amino acids. Per germline, CDR1 MNHNS and CDR2 SASEGT. CDR3 residues: CASSENVGDTDTQYF.

This rearrangement joins TRBV28 to TRBJ2-2; lacking DNA, the TRBD2 call made by TCRdb goes unchecked. Germline CDR1 is MDHEN and CDR2 is SYDVKM. The CDR3 consists of 14 residues. The CDR3 here is CASKWRANTGELFF.

This rearrangement joins TRBV20-1 to TRBJ2-3; TCRdb indicates TRBD2, and absent DNA this call remains unverified. From germline, CDR1 is DFQATT and CDR2 SNEGSKA (reference sequence). This CDR3 spans 16 amino acids. The CDR3 here is CSARGVLAGDTDTQYF.

V gene TRBV13 combines with J gene TRBJ1-1. The CDR3 has 13 residues. Germline CDR1 and CDR2: PRHDT and FYEKMQ (reference sequence). This chain's CDR3 is CASSLEGRTEAFF.

Measured by frequency, this clonotype is medium-sized (0.01 to 0.1%). This chain joins TRBV30 and TRBJ2-1; TCRdb gives TRBD1 as the D gene, but with no DNA this cannot be confirmed. This CDR3 has 13 amino acids. Germline V lookup: CDR1 GTSNPN, CDR2 SVGIG (reference sequence). Here the CDR3 reads CAWTVNPGNEQFF.

The CDR3 here is CASHVKKERGYSNQPQHF. The chain recombines TRBV6-1 with TRBJ1-5; TCRdb reports TRBD1, a call that lacks DNA to check it against. Per the germline V gene, CDR1 is MNHNS and CDR2 is SASEGT. The CDR3 totals 18 residues.

This clonotype is classed as medium-sized by frequency. J is TRBJ1-6 and V is TRBV29-1. Germline V gene data show CDR1 as SQVTM and CDR2 as ANQGSEA. The CDR3 contains 13 residues. This CDR3 reads CSVETHQNSPLHF.